Listed here are 8 T cell receptor beta chains from one sample, sequenced in a study of blood T cells in healthy people across ages. Primers used in a second PCR of roughly 6 to 11 cycles were a sample-barcoded 5' primer and a J-beta primer mix. TCRdb re-derived calls from the 5' RACE reads in MiXCR, one entry per CDR3 protein. This table has about 1,500,000 distinct CDR3 sequences, around 39% appearing once. The material sequenced was blood. All receptors derive from a woman between 18 and 29 years old in good health.

The gene calls are TRBV20-1 and TRBJ2-4; 8 nucleotides line up with TRBD2. This CDR3 is built from 13 residues. Looked up from germline, CDR1 is DFQATT and CDR2 is SNEGSKA (reference sequence). The V gene end was trimmed by 6 bases and the J gene end by 7 bases; junction bases not matched to a gene: 8. The CDR3 coding sequence is TGCAGTGCCCAACACAGCGGGAGCAACATTCAGTACTTC. Translation: CSAQHSGSNIQYF.

This clonotype was picked up a small number of times. The chain uses TRBV15 and TRBJ2-5; D unclear. Between the trimmed V and J ends, which lost 0 bases and 5 bases, there was a span of 16 bases. The CDR3 covers 16 residues. Germline V CDR1 and CDR2: LNHNV, YYDKDF (reference sequence). The DNA for the CDR3 is TGTGCCACCAGCAGAGATACGGCTAATATACGGGAGACCCAGTACTTC. It translates to CATSRDTANIRETQYF.

V and J are TRBV6-5 and TRBJ1-2; 10 bases are shared with TRBD1. Per germline, CDR1 MNHEY and CDR2 SVGAGI. The CDR3 sequence is 13 residues long. J lost 8 bases, V lost 7 bases, and 7 bases had no gene match. The CDR3 nucleotides read TGTGCCAGCATTCCGGACAGGGGGGGAGGCTACACCTTC. Protein sequence: CASIPDRGGGYTF.

This chain joins TRBV20-1 and TRBJ2-1; D call uncertain. The length of the CDR3 is 14 residues. Germline values: CDR1 DFQATT, CDR2 SNEGSKA (reference sequence). V gave up 5 bases and J gave up 4 bases, with 15 bases separating them. This CDR3 is CSAPPIAPYNEQFF. CDR3 in DNA: TGCAGTGCTCCCCCCATTGCGCCGTACAATGAGCAGTTCTTC.

This chain joins TRBV2 and TRBJ1-4, with D uncertain. The CDR3 length is 16 residues. CDR1 is SNHLY and CDR2 is FYNNEI in the germline V gene. Trimming left V 1 base short and J 5 bases short, with 14 bases between. CDR3 nucleotide sequence: TGTGCCAGCAGTGAAGGTTTACAGCTAGGGAATGAAAAACTGTTTTTT. Translated: CASSEGLQLGNEKLFF.

The chain carries TRBV20-1 and TRBJ1-1; D uncertain. CDR3 length: 13 residues. The V and J ends lost 8 bases and 5 bases respectively, with 18 bases between them. From germline, CDR1 is DFQATT and CDR2 SNEGSKA (reference sequence). CDR3 DNA sequence: TGCAGTCCTCTGGCGGACGTAGGAACTGAAGCTTTCTTT. Residues: CSPLADVGTEAFF.

The V gene is TRBV5-1, the J gene TRBJ2-2, with a possible D match to TRBD2 (7 bases). Trimming removed 4 bases at V and 6 bases at J, with 16 bases between. Germline V gene data show CDR1 as SGHRS and CDR2 as YFSETQ. The CDR3 is 15 amino acids. In DNA form, the CDR3 reads TGCGCCAGCAGCCCTGGGGGGGGCGAGCCCGGGGAGCTGTTTTTT. This codes for CASSPGGGEPGELFF.

The CDR3 nucleotides are TGCAGTGCTAGAGAGCACACAGGGATGAACACTGAAGCTTTCTTT. Protein: CSAREHTGMNTEAFF. V gene TRBV20-1 combines with J gene TRBJ1-1, with D tentatively TRBD1 (6 bases). V lost 0 bases to trimming and J lost 0 bases, with 11 bases between them. CDR1 is DFQATT, CDR2 SNEGSKA, per germline (reference sequence). CDR3 size: 15 residues.